The sample holds many counts of the clone carrying this T cell receptor (beta chain). What it recognizes is unknown. Unique molecular identifiers were used in preparing the TCRbeta library. TCRdb ran MiXCR on the PCR reads and lists one entry per CDR3 protein. The table records 540,000 or so distinct CDR3 sequences, about 21% of them present only once. CDR1 is SGHDN and CDR2 is FVKESK in the germline V gene. This CDR3 spans 17 amino acids. V lost 0 bases to trimming and J lost 8 bases, with 22 bases between them. The sample comes from a study of T-cell reconstitution after alpha-beta-depleted transplantation in children. Overall study findings and caveats: There were reportedly several hundred expanded graft clones from which alpha-beta T cells came about two months after transplant. It was surviving recipient T cells and thymic progenitors that gave some patients high TCRbeta diversity at day 60. Newly generated T cells supplied most T-cell counts and diversity one year post-transplant.

The V call is TRBV14, the J call TRBJ1-2; tentatively, D is TRBD1 (5 bases). Sequencing was performed on PBMCs, mostly from graft donor cells, taken 360 days after TCRalphabeta/CD19-depleted stem cell transplant. The TCR was taken from a boy younger than two who had a stem cell transplant for acute myeloid leukemia, so the T cells may come from the graft donor. DNA for the CDR3: TGTGCCAGCAGCCAAGAAATCGCCCCCCCAGGGATCAGAGGCTACACCTTC. Amino acid sequence: CASSQEIAPPGIRGYTF. Full variable domain (rest looked up from reference TRBV14 and TRBJ1-2): EAGVTQFPSHSVIEKGQTVTLRCDPISGHDNLYWYRRVMGKEIKFLLHFVKESKQDESGMPNNRFLAERTGGTYSTLKVQPAELEDSGVYFCASSQEIAPPGIRGYTFGSGTRLTVV.